The 13 T cell receptor beta chains presented below share a single source sample, sequenced in a study of T cells in Graves' hyperthyroidism and ophthalmopathy (dated by TCRdb to about 2019). Libraries were made using multiplex PCR. This sample was sequenced with an Illumina HiSeq 2000. TCR beta CDR3 regions were amplified from RNA transcripts. The first round of RT-PCR for the TCR CDR3 was performed with the HTBI primer set and the Qiagen OneStep RT-PCR kit. TCRdb ran its own pipeline on the public reads, namely fastp trimming at Q25 and MiXCR clone calling, and kept in-frame beta chains. Rows are combined by CDR3 protein, so each entry shows the most common genes and DNA. Recorded for this sample are under 550,000 distinct CDR3 sequences; roughly 21% of them occurred a single time. The ten largest clones capture 40% to 50% of the sample. Sequencing was performed on blood. The source of these receptors is a man in his forties with Graves' ophthalmopathy.

This rearrangement joins TRBV12-3 or TRBV12-4 to TRBJ2-7, with 7 nucleotides matching TRBD2. CDR3 length: 18 residues. Trimming removed 6 bases from V and 0 bases from J; junction bases left unmatched: 17. The CDR3 DNA follows: TGTGCCAGCAGCCCAAAATCATCGGGGGGAGATAACTCCTACGAGCAGTACTTC. Translating it yields CASSPKSSGGDNSYEQYF.

The chain couples TRBV7-3 to TRBJ2-7; D perhaps matches TRBD2 (5 bases). Trimming cost V 4 bases and J 6 bases, with 10 bases left between them. The CDR3 length is 12 residues. Germline values: CDR1 SGHTA, CDR2 FQGTGA. CDR3 nucleotide sequence: TGTGCCAGCAGCTCCCCCAGCGGCGAGCAGTACTTC. As protein: CASSSPSGEQYF.

This clonotype was observed a handful of times. V and J are TRBV5-6 and TRBJ2-3; the match to TRBD2 covers 14 bases. The junction had 1 base not matched to a gene; V was cut back by 2 bases and J by 5 bases. The CDR3 contains 15 residues. CDR1 SGHDT and CDR2 YYEEEE come from the germline V gene. DNA for the CDR3: TGTGCCAGCAGCTTCGGGACTAGCGGGAGAGATACGCAGTATTTT. Its protein product is CASSFGTSGRDTQYF. The full variable domain, in which reference TRBV5-6 and TRBJ2-3 provide the parts outside the CDR3, is DAGVTQSPTHLIKTRGQQVTLRCSPKSGHDTVSWYQQALGQGPQFIFQYYEEEERQRGNFPDRFSGHQFPNYSSELNVNALLLGDSALYLCASSFGTSGRDTQYFGPGTRLTVL.

This clonotype was seen many times. This chain joins TRBV9 and TRBJ2-3; either TRBD1 or TRBD2 may supply D (5 bases each). The CDR3 consists of 15 residues. CDR1 is SGDLS and CDR2 is YYNGEE in the germline V gene. V was trimmed by 0 bases and J by 1 base, leaving 9 bases between them. The CDR3 region has the DNA TGTGCCAGCAGCGTAGGGGGGTCTCGCACAGATACGCAGTATTTT. Translation gives CASSVGGSRTDTQYF.

The chain employs TRBV6-1 and TRBJ2-1; 7 nucleotides align to TRBD2. CDR1 and CDR2 (germline): MNHNS, SASEGT. The CDR3 contains 13 residues. V lost 10 bases, J lost 7 bases, and 10 bases stayed unmatched. The chain's CDR3 is CAIRELARNEQFF. Written as DNA, the CDR3 is TGTGCCATCCGGGAACTAGCGCGTAATGAGCAGTTCTTC.

The chain uses TRBV28 and TRBJ2-3; unclear D gene. Trimming removed 3 bases from V and 0 bases from J, with 13 bases in between. This CDR3 has 16 residues. Germline CDR1 and CDR2: MDHEN and SYDVKM. CDR3 in DNA: TGTGCCAGCAGTTTTGGGTCCGGCGGTAGCACAGATACGCAGTATTTT. Translating gives CASSFGSGGSTDTQYF. The full variable domain, with the rest looked up from reference TRBV28 and TRBJ2-3, is DVKVTQSSRYLVKRTGEKVFLECVQDMDHENMFWYRQDPGLGLRLIYFSYDVKMKEKGDIPEGYSVSREKKERFSLILESASTNQTSMYLCASSFGSGGSTDTQYFGPGTRLTVL.

This clonotype was seen more than once but under ten times. The rearrangement links TRBV20-1 to TRBJ1-5; D might be TRBD1 (5 bases). The V and J ends lost 5 bases and 12 bases respectively, with 17 bases between them. The germline CDR1 and CDR2 sequences are DFQATT and SNEGSKA (reference sequence). The CDR3 loop spans 12 amino acids. The CDR3 here is CSARDRRSGQHF. The CDR3 bases are TGCAGTGCTCGGGACCGCCGGTCGGGCCAGCATTTT.

This clonotype has a handful of counts. The chain is built from TRBV5-8 and TRBJ2-5; possible D gene TRBD1, 5 bases. V lost 5 bases, J lost 0 bases, and 14 bases lay in between. The CDR3 is 15 amino acids. Germline lookup yields CDR1 SGHTS and CDR2 YDEGEE. CDR3 nucleotide sequence: TGTGCCAGCAGACCAGGGCTCCCGTACCAAGAGACCCAGTACTTC. Translating it yields CASRPGLPYQETQYF.

Written as DNA, the CDR3 is TGTGCCAGTAGTGAGACAGGGCACCCCTACGAGCAGTACTTC. Protein product: CASSETGHPYEQYF. The V and J genes are TRBV19 and TRBJ2-7, with TRBD1 identical over 7 bases. The CDR3 runs to 14 residues. The germline V gene has CDR1 LNHDA and CDR2 SQIVND (reference sequence). V was clipped by 5 bases and J by 2 bases; unmatched bases: 6.

The chain uses TRBV20-1 and TRBJ2-5; TRBD2 aligns across 7 bases. The V gene's germline CDR1 is DFQATT and CDR2 SNEGSKA (reference sequence). V was pared by 0 bases and J by 3 bases, with 10 bases of the junction left unmatched. This CDR3 spans 16 amino acids. CDR3 nucleotides: TGCAGTGCTAGAGATAGTAGGACGGGGAGGGAAGAGACCCAGTACTTC. This gives the protein CSARDSRTGREETQYF.

The chain combines TRBV4-2 with TRBJ2-7; 11 nucleotides match TRBD1. Trimming took 0 bases from V and 3 from J; bases not matched to a gene: 1. Germline V gene data show CDR1 as LGHNA and CDR2 as YNFKEQ. The CDR3 sequence is 15 residues long. The CDR3 loop is CASSQDGTGGYEQYF. The CDR3 DNA is TGTGCCAGCAGCCAAGATGGGACAGGGGGCTACGAGCAGTACTTC.

This clonotype was recorded many times. The J gene is TRBJ1-6, the V gene TRBV7-2; 7 bases are a match to TRBD1. The CDR3 loop spans 13 amino acids. The germline V gene encodes CDR1 SGHTA and CDR2 FQGNSA. V shed 7 bases and J 9 bases; nucleotides not matched to a gene: 6. DNA for the CDR3: TGTGCCAGCACGGGGCAGGGGGGTTCACCCCTCCACTTT. Protein product: CASTGQGGSPLHF.

The table lists this clonotype with a few counts. This rearrangement joins TRBV7-2 to TRBJ2-5, with D unclear. Trimming left V 3 bases short and J 5 bases short, with 16 bases between. From germline, CDR1 is SGHTA and CDR2 FQGNSA. This CDR3 has 15 residues. This chain's CDR3 is CASSFRTPGGETQYF. CDR3 nucleotide sequence: TGTGCCAGCAGCTTCCGGACCCCGGGTGGGGAGACCCAGTACTTC.